The 14 T cell receptor beta chains below all came from one sample that was sequenced in a study of blood T cell repertoires in COVID-19. Some clones are missing from TCRdb's copy, which holds only in-frame ones; the method was immunoSEQ multiplex PCR. In the table there are tens of thousands of clones, about 83% of which are singletons. The sequencing sample was made of peripheral blood. Every receptor here comes from a human donor in a cohort sampled during active COVID-19.

This clone was found once. The CDR3 DNA sequence: TGTGCCAGCAGTGATACGGGGTTGAGAACCGGGGAGCTGTTTTTT. This translates into CASSDTGLRTGELFF. The chain couples TRBV2 to TRBJ2-2; TRBD2 might be the D (5 bases). The CDR3 length is 15 residues. Trimming cost V 3 bases and J 5 bases, with 13 bases left between them. The V gene's germline CDR1 is SNHLY and CDR2 FYNNEI.

The CDR3 sequence is CASRRDRGSTSTDTQYF. The CDR3 coding sequence is TGTGCCAGCCGCCGGGACAGGGGGTCCACTAGCACAGATACGCAGTATTTT. The rearrangement uses TRBV19 and TRBJ2-3, with 11 bases that match TRBD1. Trimming removed 9 bases from V and 0 bases from J; junction bases left unmatched: 11. The germline CDR1 and CDR2 sequences are LNHDA and SQIVND (reference sequence). CDR3 size: 17 residues.

The V call is TRBV20-1, the J call TRBJ2-5; D may be TRBD2 (6 bases). CDR1 and CDR2 from the germline V gene are DFQATT and SNEGSKA (reference sequence). The CDR3 consists of 11 residues. The CDR3: CAGGISETQYF. Here the CDR3 DNA reads TGCGCCGGGGGTATATCAGAGACCCAGTACTTC.

The chain couples TRBV2 to TRBJ2-3; D is perhaps TRBD2 (6 bases). This CDR3 is built from 12 residues. Looked up from germline, CDR1 is SNHLY and CDR2 is FYNNEI. Trimming pared 6 bases from V and 10 bases from J, leaving 14 bases between. This CDR3 reads CASRGDFLAQYF. CDR3 coding DNA: TGTGCCAGCAGGGGGGACTTCCTCGCGCAGTATTTT.

This chain links TRBV5-1 with TRBJ1-6, with TRBD1 matching 11 bases. Germline lookup yields CDR1 SGHRS and CDR2 YFSETQ. This CDR3 has 16 residues. Trimming removed 0 bases from V and 7 bases from J; junction bases left unmatched: 3. Here the CDR3 DNA reads TGCGCCAGCAGCTTGGCCGGGACAGGGGGAAATTCACCCCTCCACTTT. It is translated as CASSLAGTGGNSPLHF.

The CDR3 coding sequence is TGTGCCAGCAGCCCAAACAGGGGATTAGGTGAGCAGTTCTTC. It is translated as CASSPNRGLGEQFF. The V call is TRBV3-1 (or the pseudogene TRBV3-2), the J call TRBJ2-1; 7 nucleotides align to TRBD1. The CDR3 runs to 14 residues. With 4 bases clipped from V and 9 bases from J, the junction kept 9 bases outside the gene matches. CDR1 and CDR2 from the germline V gene are LGHDT and YNNKEL (reference sequence).

This chain joins TRBV6-5 and TRBJ1-6; D is possibly TRBD1 (5 bases). V gave up 7 bases and J gave up 4 bases, with 11 bases separating them. The CDR3 loop spans 14 amino acids. Germline CDR1 is MNHEY and CDR2 is SVGAGI. CDR3 in amino acids: CASTPGIYNSPLHF. CDR3 DNA sequence: TGTGCCAGCACTCCAGGGATATATAATTCACCCCTCCACTTT.

V usage is TRBV7-6 and J usage is TRBJ2-2; 7 bases are a match to TRBD1. V lost 6 bases to trimming and J lost 6 bases; unmatched junction nucleotides: 13. Germline V gene sequence: CDR1 SGHVS, CDR2 FNYEAQ. This CDR3 contains 16 residues. CDR3 residues: CASREKGQPFSGELFF. The DNA of the CDR3 is TGTGCCAGCAGGGAAAAGGGACAGCCCTTCTCCGGGGAGCTGTTTTTT.

This clone occurred a few times. The chain couples TRBV4-1 to TRBJ1-6; D call uncertain. Germline CDR1 and CDR2: MGHRA and YSYEKL. Trimming cost V 1 base and J 4 bases, with 8 bases left between them. This CDR3 comprises 15 residues. CDR3 sequence (DNA): TGCGCCAGCAGCCAAGTCAGATCTTATAATTCACCCCTCCACTTT. Protein sequence: CASSQVRSYNSPLHF.

This rearrangement joins TRBV6-5 to TRBJ2-1; 8 bases are a match to TRBD2. Germline V gene data show CDR1 as MNHEY and CDR2 as SVGAGI. The CDR3 is made up of 12 amino acids. V shed 7 bases and J 5 bases; nucleotides not matched to a gene: 1. As DNA, the CDR3 is TGTGCCAGCACACTAGCGGACAATGAGCAGTTCTTC. Encoded protein: CASTLADNEQFF.

The V gene is TRBV24-1, the J gene TRBJ2-1, with D perhaps TRBD2 (7 bases). In germline, CDR1 is KGHDR, CDR2 SFDVKD. The V end lost 1 base, the J end lost 7 bases, and 13 bases lay between the germline ends. The CDR3 loop spans 15 amino acids. CDR3 nucleotides: TGTGCCACCAGTGATTTAGGGGGGGGGAATAATGAGCAGTTCTTC. Protein: CATSDLGGGNNEQFF.

This rearrangement joins TRBV5-4 to TRBJ2-7; D possibly corresponds to TRBD2 (6 bases). The CDR3 is 13 residues long. The germline CDR1 and CDR2 sequences are SGHNT and YYREEE (reference sequence). Trimming removed 3 bases from V and 0 bases from J, with 7 bases in between. The CDR3 loop is CASSWGGSYEQYF. CDR3 DNA sequence: TGTGCCAGCAGCTGGGGAGGCTCCTACGAGCAGTACTTC.

V gene TRBV6-5 combines with J gene TRBJ1-2, with TRBD1 identical over 7 bases. Losses at the gene ends were 8 bases for V and 4 bases for J; bases not matched to a gene: 7. This CDR3 is 13 amino acids long. Germline-derived CDR1 and CDR2 are MNHEY and SVGAGI. CDR3 bases: TGTGCCAGCCGAGGGGGCTCCTCCTATGGCTACACCTTC. Protein product: CASRGGSSYGYTF.

This clone appeared once. The chain uses TRBV6-2 or TRBV6-3 and TRBJ2-5; D ambiguous. CDR1 MNHEY and CDR2 SVGEGT come from the germline V gene. This CDR3 has 12 amino acids. The ends were cut back, 3 bases at V and 4 bases at J, with 6 bases in the middle. This chain's CDR3 is CASSYYGETQYF. For the CDR3, the DNA is TGTGCCAGCAGTTATTACGGAGAGACCCAGTACTTC.